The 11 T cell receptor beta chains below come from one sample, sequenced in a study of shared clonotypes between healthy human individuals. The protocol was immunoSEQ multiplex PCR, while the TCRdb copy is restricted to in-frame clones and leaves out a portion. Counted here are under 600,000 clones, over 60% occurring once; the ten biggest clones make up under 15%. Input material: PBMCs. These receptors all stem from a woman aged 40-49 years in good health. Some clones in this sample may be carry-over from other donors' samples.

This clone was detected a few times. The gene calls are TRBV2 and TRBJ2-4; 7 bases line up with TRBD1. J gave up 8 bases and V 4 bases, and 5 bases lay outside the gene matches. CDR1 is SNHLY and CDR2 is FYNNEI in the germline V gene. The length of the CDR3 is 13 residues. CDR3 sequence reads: CASSVGQADIQYF. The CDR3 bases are TGTGCCAGCAGTGTTGGACAGGCAGACATTCAGTACTTC.

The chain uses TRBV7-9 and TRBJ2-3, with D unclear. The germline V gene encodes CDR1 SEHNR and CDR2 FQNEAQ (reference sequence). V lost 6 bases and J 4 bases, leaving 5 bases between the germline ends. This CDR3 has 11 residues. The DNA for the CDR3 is TGTGCCAGCAGGAGGTCAGATACGCAGTATTTT. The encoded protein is CASRRSDTQYF.

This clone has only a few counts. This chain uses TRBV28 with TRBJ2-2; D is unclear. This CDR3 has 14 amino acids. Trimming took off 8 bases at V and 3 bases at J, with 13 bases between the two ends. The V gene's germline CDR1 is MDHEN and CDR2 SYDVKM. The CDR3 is CASRPRGYTGELFF. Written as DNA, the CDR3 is TGTGCCAGCCGCCCCCGAGGCTACACCGGGGAGCTGTTTTTT.

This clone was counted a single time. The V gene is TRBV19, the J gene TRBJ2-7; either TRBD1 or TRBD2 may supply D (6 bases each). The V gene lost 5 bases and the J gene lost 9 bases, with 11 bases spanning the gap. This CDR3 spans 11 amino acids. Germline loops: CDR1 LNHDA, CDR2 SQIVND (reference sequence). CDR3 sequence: CASSSGALQYF. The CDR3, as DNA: TGTGCCAGTAGTTCGGGGGCGTTGCAGTACTTC.

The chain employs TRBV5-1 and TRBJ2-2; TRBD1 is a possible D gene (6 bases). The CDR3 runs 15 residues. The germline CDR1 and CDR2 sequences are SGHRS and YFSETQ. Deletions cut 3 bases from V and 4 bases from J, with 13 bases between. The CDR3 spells CASSSQEGGTGELFF. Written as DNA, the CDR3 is TGCGCCAGCAGCTCGCAGGAAGGGGGCACCGGGGAGCTGTTTTTT.

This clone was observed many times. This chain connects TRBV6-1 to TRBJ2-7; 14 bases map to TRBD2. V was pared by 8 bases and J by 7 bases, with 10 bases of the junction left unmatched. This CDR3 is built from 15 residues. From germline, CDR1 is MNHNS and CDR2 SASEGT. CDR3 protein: CASGGLAGVPEEQYF. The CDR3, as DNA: TGTGCCAGCGGGGGACTAGCGGGAGTTCCTGAGGAGCAGTACTTC.

The CDR3 protein is CASRDDSHTQYF. The CDR3 DNA is TGTGCCAGCAGGGACGACTCCCATACGCAGTATTTT. The chain is built from TRBV2 and TRBJ2-3; D gene uncertain. The CDR3 covers 12 residues. Deletions cut 6 bases from V and 7 bases from J, with 11 bases between. Germline assignment: CDR1 SNHLY and CDR2 FYNNEI. Drawing the rest from reference TRBV2 and TRBJ2-3, the complete variable domain is EPEVTQTPSHQVTQMGQEVILRCVPISNHLYFYWYRQILGQKVEFLVSFYNNEISEKSEIFDDQFSVERPDGSNFTLKIRSTKLEDSAMYFCASRDDSHTQYFGPGTRLTVL.

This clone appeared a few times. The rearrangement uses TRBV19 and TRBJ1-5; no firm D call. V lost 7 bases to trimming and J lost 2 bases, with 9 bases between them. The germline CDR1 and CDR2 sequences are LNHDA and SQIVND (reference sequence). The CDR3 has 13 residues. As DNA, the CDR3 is TGTGCCAGTAAAGGGAATGGCAATCAGCCCCAGCATTTT. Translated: CASKGNGNQPQHF. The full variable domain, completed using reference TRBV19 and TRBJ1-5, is DGGITQSPKYLFRKEGQNVTLSCEQNLNHDAMYWYRQDPGQGLRLIYYSQIVNDFQKGDIAEGYSVSREKKESFPLTVTSAQKNPTAFYLCASKGNGNQPQHFGDGTRLSIL.

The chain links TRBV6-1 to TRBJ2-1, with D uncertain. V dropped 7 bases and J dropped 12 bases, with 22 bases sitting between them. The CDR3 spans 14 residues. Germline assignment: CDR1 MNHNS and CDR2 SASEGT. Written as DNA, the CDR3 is TGTGCCAGCACTCATCTTAAATCCGGTCGCGTGCAGTTCTTC. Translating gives CASTHLKSGRVQFF.

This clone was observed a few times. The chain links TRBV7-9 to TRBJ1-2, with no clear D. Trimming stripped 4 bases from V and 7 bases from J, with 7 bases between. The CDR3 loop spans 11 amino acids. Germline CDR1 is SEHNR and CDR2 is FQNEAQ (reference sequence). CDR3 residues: CASSSRAGYTF. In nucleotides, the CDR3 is TGTGCCAGCAGCTCTAGGGCTGGCTACACCTTC.

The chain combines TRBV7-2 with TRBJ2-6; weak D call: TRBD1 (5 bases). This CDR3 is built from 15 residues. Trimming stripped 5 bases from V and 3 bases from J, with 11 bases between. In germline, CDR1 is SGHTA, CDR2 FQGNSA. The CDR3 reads CASSPQVDGANVLTF. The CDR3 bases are TGTGCCAGCAGCCCACAGGTTGATGGGGCCAACGTCCTGACTTTC.